What follows are 13 T cell receptor beta chains derived from one specimen sequenced in a study of blood T cells in healthy people across ages. Through a sample-barcoded 5' primer and a J-beta primer mix, a second PCR was run for roughly 6 to 12 cycles. TCRdb ran MiXCR on the 5' RACE reads and lists one entry per CDR3 protein. Here the sample spans hundreds of thousands of distinct CDR3 sequences, around 50% being singletons. The sequenced sample was blood. These receptors were collected from a man in his forties in good health.

In its sample, this clonotype was seen a few times. The V and J genes are TRBV29-1 and TRBJ2-5; D may be TRBD1 (5 bases). V was shortened by 2 bases and J by 0 bases, with 7 bases between the two germline ends. This CDR3 has 13 residues. Germline CDR1 reads SQVTM; CDR2 reads ANQGSEA. The CDR3 sequence: CSVEPGYQETQYF. For the CDR3, the DNA is TGCAGCGTTGAACCAGGGTACCAAGAGACCCAGTACTTC.

This chain joins TRBV18 and TRBJ1-5, with D perhaps TRBD1 (5 bases). Deletions cut 3 bases from V and 0 bases from J, with 15 bases between. Germline V gives CDR1 KGHSH, CDR2 LQKENI. The CDR3 runs 17 residues. For the CDR3, the DNA is TGTGCCAGCTCACCTAGAGGAGGGGACTTTAGCAATCAGCCCCAGCATTTT. It is translated as CASSPRGGDFSNQPQHF.

This chain uses TRBV6-2 or TRBV6-3 with TRBJ2-7, with D uncertain. The CDR3 spans 12 residues. The germline V and J ends were trimmed by 5 bases and 4 bases, with 9 bases remaining between them. The V gene's germline CDR1 is MNHEY and CDR2 SVGEGT. As DNA, the CDR3 is TGTGCCAGCAGTCACAGCGTTTACGAGCAGTACTTC. This gives the protein CASSHSVYEQYF.

This clonotype has more than one count but fewer than ten. V usage is TRBV28 and J usage is TRBJ1-5; D not certain. The CDR3 totals 14 residues. V was trimmed by 6 bases and J by 5 bases, leaving 14 bases between them. Per germline, CDR1 MDHEN and CDR2 SYDVKM. The DNA of the CDR3 is TGTGCCAGCAGCTACACTACAGCTTATCAGCCCCAGCATTTT. Amino acids: CASSYTTAYQPQHF. Together with reference TRBV28 and TRBJ1-5, the CDR3 gives the full variable domain: DVKVTQSSRYLVKRTGEKVFLECVQDMDHENMFWYRQDPGLGLRLIYFSYDVKMKEKGDIPEGYSVSREKKERFSLILESASTNQTSMYLCASSYTTAYQPQHFGDGTRLSIL.

The J gene is TRBJ1-1, the V gene TRBV20-1, with D uncertain. V shed 0 bases and J shed 4 bases, with 9 bases lying between them. Germline CDR1 and CDR2: DFQATT and SNEGSKA (reference sequence). The CDR3 totals 13 residues. CDR3 amino acids: CSARDARSTEAFF. DNA of the CDR3: TGCAGTGCTAGAGACGCCCGGAGCACTGAAGCTTTCTTT.

This clonotype has a handful of counts. The chain combines TRBV29-1 with TRBJ2-1; D is unresolved. CDR3 size: 11 residues. CDR1 and CDR2 from the germline V gene are SQVTM and ANQGSEA. Trimming left V 7 bases short and J 6 bases short, with 10 bases between. As DNA, the CDR3 is TGCAGCGCTGGATGGGCCAATGAGCAGTTCTTC. This translates into CSAGWANEQFF.

The chain combines TRBV20-1 with TRBJ2-3; no reliable D call. This CDR3 is 13 amino acids long. The V gene's germline CDR1 is DFQATT and CDR2 SNEGSKA (reference sequence). The germline V and J ends were trimmed by 5 bases and 3 bases, with 12 bases remaining between them. The CDR3 DNA reads TGCAGTGCTCCCACCCGCCCGACAGATACGCAGTATTTT. Amino acid sequence: CSAPTRPTDTQYF.

V and J are TRBV27 and TRBJ2-7; TRBD1 matches 10 bases. CDR1 and CDR2 from the germline V gene are MNHEY and SMNVEV (reference sequence). Germline trimming cut 5 bases from V and 1 base from J; bases unmatched to any gene: 8. The CDR3 is 16 residues long. The CDR3 sequence is CASSHGPGQGSYEQYF. Written as DNA, the CDR3 is TGTGCCAGCAGTCACGGACCGGGACAGGGGTCCTACGAGCAGTACTTC.

V and J are TRBV20-1 and TRBJ2-7; the match to TRBD1 covers 8 bases. Germline V lookup: CDR1 DFQATT, CDR2 SNEGSKA (reference sequence). The CDR3 runs 14 residues. V was pared by 3 bases and J by 3 bases, with 7 bases of the junction left unmatched. CDR3 bases: TGCAGTGCTAGCACGACAGGGGAGCGCTACGAGCAGTACTTC. It encodes CSASTTGERYEQYF.

V is TRBV7-2 and J is TRBJ1-4, with D perhaps TRBD1 (5 bases). The CDR3 totals 14 residues. Looked up from germline, CDR1 is SGHTA and CDR2 is FQGNSA. The ends were cut back, 3 bases at V and 8 bases at J, with 13 bases in the middle. The CDR3 DNA is TGTGCCAGCAGCTTTACCCCAGGGTCGGAAAAACTGTTTTTT. Protein sequence: CASSFTPGSEKLFF.

This clonotype was detected ten times or more. V is TRBV7-8 and J is TRBJ2-5; D not certain. The germline V and J ends were trimmed by 5 bases and 0 bases, with 10 bases remaining between them. CDR3 length: 14 amino acids. Germline V gives CDR1 SGHVS, CDR2 FQNEAQ. CDR3 protein: CASSPWRDQETQYF. Here the CDR3 DNA reads TGTGCCAGCAGCCCCTGGCGCGACCAAGAGACCCAGTACTTC.

This clonotype was seen a handful of times. J is TRBJ1-2 and V is TRBV12-3 or TRBV12-4, with TRBD1 matching 8 bases. This CDR3 has 16 residues. V shed 5 bases and J 4 bases; nucleotides not matched to a gene: 12. CDR3 nucleotide sequence: TGTGCCAGCAGTCAAACCCCTCAGGGGGCTGGCTATGGCTACACCTTC. Its protein is CASSQTPQGAGYGYTF.

The rearrangement links TRBV7-2 to TRBJ2-7; D remains unclear. Germline V gene lookup returns CDR1 SGHTA and CDR2 FQGNSA. Trimming shortened V by 3 bases and J by 10 bases, and 13 bases separated the two germline ends. CDR3 length equals 12 residues. CDR3 nucleotides: TGTGCCAGCAGCTTCCCCCGAGGCGGCCAGTACTTC. Encoded protein: CASSFPRGGQYF.